This T cell receptor (beta chain) was identified in a study of blood T cell repertoires in COVID-19. TCRdb's table, derived via immunoSEQ multiplex PCR, lists solely in-frame clones and lacks some. The sample carries 99,000 or so clones, about 75% recorded once. Trimming at V came to 5 bases and at J to 6 bases, leaving 11 bases not matched to a gene. The germline CDR1 and CDR2 sequences are LNHDA and SQIVND (reference sequence). This CDR3 is built from 16 residues. The chain employs TRBV19 and TRBJ2-7; the match to TRBD2 covers 12 bases. The sequencing sample was made of peripheral blood. The receptor was derived from a woman in her 70s with acute or convalescent COVID-19. CDR3: CASSSRLAGGRGEQYF. The CDR3, as DNA: TGTGCCAGTAGTTCCAGGCTAGCGGGGGGGCGCGGCGAGCAGTACTTC.